The TCR beta chain described here comes from a study of T cells in Graves' hyperthyroidism and ophthalmopathy (dated 2019 in TCRdb). As for the study more broadly: Peripheral blood samples were taken at initial diagnosis, before any treatment was given. TCR V-J signatures able to tell the groups apart were searched for in a discovery cohort of 100 patients, of whom roughly 42 had Graves' ophthalmopathy and roughly 58 had stable Graves' hyperthyroidism. An independent validation cohort of some 18 hyperthyroidism patients and about 15 patients who later progressed to ophthalmopathy tested prospective prediction of ophthalmopathy. The 100 discovery patients were divided at random into training and test sets in a 7:3 ratio. Thyroid tissue and blood T-cell repertoires from six Graves' hyperthyroidism patients were also compared in the study. After blood sampling, hyperthyroidism patients were treated with methimazole at a starting dose of 30 mg daily, and ophthalmopathy patients were treated with high-dose intravenous methylprednisolone. The paper reports TCR Vbeta CDR3 sequencing of about 140 peripheral blood samples: approximately 41 ophthalmopathy, about 75 hyperthyroidism and around 17 progressor patients. Broad study findings and their caveats: In cross-validation, a model built on a 13 V-J signature told ophthalmopathy apart from stable hyperthyroidism with approximately 90% sensitivity and approximately 84% specificity, and in testing the same model reached 80%/75%. During validation, the model predicted progression to ophthalmopathy a median of roughly six months ahead of onset, with almost 71% sensitivity and 72% to 85% specificity. Sample size was not statistically predetermined, and investigators were not blinded to group allocation. Most expanded thyroid clonotypes (frequency above 0.001) were also detected in blood, a finding suggesting that blood repertoires may reflect thyroid immune responses.

A patient counted as having stable Graves' hyperthyroidism if no progression to ophthalmopathy occurred over 18 months of follow-up. Hyperthyroidism patients were newly diagnosed, with disease duration under 2 months, and aged 18 to 65 years. Patients with uncontrolled infections, other autoimmune diseases, pregnancy or lactation were excluded. Diagnoses were based on clinical symptoms, serum thyroxine and TRAb, thyroid ultrasound and orbital computed tomography. Ficoll-Paque density gradient centrifugation was used to isolate PBMCs from about 10 ml of fresh peripheral blood. Total RNA was extracted with Trizol reagent, and quality was checked on an Agilent 2100 Bioanalyzer. Amplification of TCR beta CDR3 regions was carried out from RNA transcripts. The TCR CDR3 was subjected to a first round of RT-PCR using the HTBI primer set and the Qiagen OneStep RT-PCR kit. A second multiplex PCR round built the libraries, followed by size selection and purification. Libraries were sequenced paired-end with 100 bp reads on an Illumina HiSeq2000. The study's own analysis went as follows. SOAPnuke was used to process the raw data, throwing out any read that contained adapters or uncalled bases, had a mean Phred below 15, or lacked an exact constant-primer or identifier match. High-quality paired reads were merged with COPE v1.2.5, and unique nucleotide sequences were defined as clonotypes. MiTCR v1.1 was used to align clonotypes to the IMGT TRBV, TRBD and TRBJ reference segments. The analysis was restricted to V-J combinations with a frequency above 0.0001, which together covered 99.2% of the repertoires. A TCS score was defined as the ratio between F50 (clonal expansion) and ExV (chaos), using BLOSUM62-based TCRdist between CDR3 peptides within each V-J. Welch's t-statistics and random forest reduced fewer than 600 V-J features to about 12, which were used in a naive Bayes classifier (R e1071). TCRdb redid the processing of the public reads, applying fastp at Q25 and MiXCR, and retained in-frame beta chains. Every entry covers one CDR3 protein and lists the most common genes and DNA from its rows. TCRdb, not the authors, supplied the V and J calls. The sample data list around 300,000 distinct CDR3 sequences, and roughly an eighth of these were observed just once. In total, the top ten clones hold around 8% of the sample.

In this sample, this clonotype turned up many times. Its recognized antigen is unknown. There are no base qualities to consult, and no much larger clone falls within one base. The CDR3 numbers 16 residues from cysteine through phenylalanine. Left in the record is the CDR3 DNA by itself, 48 bases read in frame from the first base. The germline V and J ends show losses of 0 bases and 4 bases respectively, and no gene match explains 10 bases of the junction. The germline V gene (reference sequence) yields DFQATT for CDR1 and SNEGSKA for CDR2. The material sequenced was blood. The clonotype was recovered from a woman aged 35 to 49 with Graves' hyperthyroidism. The sequence links TRBV20-1 to TRBJ1-1, with 8 bases aligning to TRBD1. The DNA reads as follows: TGCAGTGCTAGAGAATGGGGTGGGGGGACAGGCACTGAAGCTTTCTTT. It specifies CSAREWGGGTGTEAFF.